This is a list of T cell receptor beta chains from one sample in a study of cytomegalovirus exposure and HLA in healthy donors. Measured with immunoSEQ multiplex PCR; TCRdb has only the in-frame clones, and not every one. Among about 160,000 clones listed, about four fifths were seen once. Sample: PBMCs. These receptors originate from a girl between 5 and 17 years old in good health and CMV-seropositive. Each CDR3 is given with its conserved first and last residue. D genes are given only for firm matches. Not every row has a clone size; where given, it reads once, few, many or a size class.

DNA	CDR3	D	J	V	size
TGTGCCAGCATCGCGCAGGGGGCAGGCTATGGCTACACCTTC	CASIAQGAGYGYTF	TRBD1	TRBJ1-2	TRBV6-5	-
TGTGCCAGCAGCTTAGGGTTCGTAGGTAGCGGGCCAACCTACGAGCAGTACTTC	CASSLGFVGSGPTYEQYF	TRBD2	TRBJ2-7	TRBV7-8	-
TGTGCCAGCAGTGAAGCGATGGGACCCTCTTTCAGGGAGGGCTATGGCTACACCTTC	CASSEAMGPSFREGYGYTF	-	TRBJ1-2	TRBV2	-
TGTGCCAGCATTAAAAGGGGCCTCCCGTGGACTGAAGCTTTCTTT	CASIKRGLPWTEAFF	-	TRBJ1-1	TRBV27	-
TGCGCCAGCAGCTTCGGACTAGCGGGAATAATGAATGAGCAGTTCTTC	CASSFGLAGIMNEQFF	TRBD2	TRBJ2-1	TRBV5-1	-
TGTGCCAGCTCACGGACCGGGACAGGGGTTGGCGGGGAGCTGTTTTTT	CASSRTGTGVGGELFF	TRBD1	TRBJ2-2	TRBV18	-
TGCGCCAGCAGCCAGGACAGGGTACAGCCCCAGCATTTT	CASSQDRVQPQHF	TRBD1	TRBJ1-5	TRBV4-3	-
TGTGCCAGCAGCCTCCGAGATAGCAATCAGCCCCAGCATTTT	CASSLRDSNQPQHF	-	TRBJ1-5	TRBV27	-
TGTGCCAGCAGCTACGACAGTATTGATAACACCGGGGAGCTGTTTTTT	CASSYDSIDNTGELFF	-	TRBJ2-2	TRBV7-9	-
TGTGCCAGCAGCCCAAACAGGGGGCCCAATGAGCAGTTCTTC	CASSPNRGPNEQFF	TRBD1	TRBJ2-1	TRBV9	-
TGTGCCAGTAGGCTCTCCGGGGGTAGCTCCTACGAGCAGTACTTC	CASRLSGGSSYEQYF	-	TRBJ2-7	TRBV19	-
TGCGCCAGCAGCTCGACGGTGGGGGGGAACACTGAAGCTTTCTTT	CASSSTVGGNTEAFF	-	TRBJ1-1	TRBV5-1	-
TGTGCCGGAATTGGGACAGCTTACAATGAGCAGTTCTTC	CAGIGTAYNEQFF	TRBD1	TRBJ2-1	TRBV6-1	-
TGTGCCAGCAGCGTAGCTAGGACAGGGTGGGAGACCCAGTACTTC	CASSVARTGWETQYF	TRBD1	TRBJ2-5	TRBV9	once
TGTGCCAGCAGCATCTGGGACTCCGACGAGACCCAGTACTTC	CASSIWDSDETQYF	-	TRBJ2-5	TRBV11-2	-
TGTGCCAGCAGCTTAGCGACTATGGCCCACTCTGGAAACACCATATATTTT	CASSLATMAHSGNTIYF	-	TRBJ1-3	TRBV7-8	-
TGTGCCAGCAGTTACGGAGGGTCAGGGGAGCTGTTTTTT	CASSYGGSGELFF	-	TRBJ2-2	TRBV6-6	once
TGTGCCATCAGGGTACAGGGGTTTTACGAGCAGTACTTC	CAIRVQGFYEQYF	TRBD1	TRBJ2-7	TRBV10-3	-
TGCGCCAGCAGCCAAGATGGCCAGAACTACAATGAGCAGTTCTTC	CASSQDGQNYNEQFF	-	TRBJ2-1	TRBV4-1	-
TGCGCCAGCAGCCAAGGGCGCGGAGGTGGCTACACCTTC	CASSQGRGGGYTF	-	TRBJ1-2	TRBV4-1	few
TGTGCCAGCAGCGAACAGGGCAATGAGCAGTTCTTC	CASSEQGNEQFF	-	TRBJ2-1	TRBV7-3	-
TGCGCCAGCAGCCCGCCGGGGACTGGAAACACCATATATTTT	CASSPPGTGNTIYF	-	TRBJ1-3	TRBV4-1	-
TGCGCCAGCAGCTTAGGCCCAGGGTCGTTCGGCTACACCTTC	CASSLGPGSFGYTF	-	TRBJ1-2	TRBV5-1	few
TGTGCCAGCAGTCCGACTAGCGGGGGGGCTGATGAGCAGTTCTTC	CASSPTSGGADEQFF	TRBD2	TRBJ2-1	TRBV6-1	once
TGTGCCAGCAGCTTGGTGGGGGCAAAAGCATCCATTGACTATGGCTACACCTTC	CASSLVGAKASIDYGYTF	-	TRBJ1-2	TRBV5-6	-
TGTGCCAGCAGTGTGGGGGGGGGCTTAGAGACCCAGTACTTC	CASSVGGGLETQYF	-	TRBJ2-5	TRBV2	-
TGTGCCAGCAGCCCCGTGGCGGGGGAGGTTGGTGGCTACACCTTC	CASSPVAGEVGGYTF	-	TRBJ1-2	TRBV7-3	-
TGTGCCAGCAGCATACCGGGACAGGCCCACGAGCAGTACTTC	CASSIPGQAHEQYF	TRBD1	TRBJ2-7	TRBV7-9	-
TGTGCCAGCAGTGTACGGGAGGGTCCCTACAATGAGCAGTTCTTC	CASSVREGPYNEQFF	TRBD2	TRBJ2-1	TRBV2	once
TGTGCCAGCAGCCGAAGGGGCGGGACTGAGCTAGGGTTATATGAGCAGTTCTTC	CASSRRGGTELGLYEQFF	-	TRBJ2-1	TRBV27	-
TGTGCCACCACCGGCGGGCCCAGAAACACCGGGGAGCTGTTTTTT	CATTGGPRNTGELFF	-	TRBJ2-2	TRBV6-1	-